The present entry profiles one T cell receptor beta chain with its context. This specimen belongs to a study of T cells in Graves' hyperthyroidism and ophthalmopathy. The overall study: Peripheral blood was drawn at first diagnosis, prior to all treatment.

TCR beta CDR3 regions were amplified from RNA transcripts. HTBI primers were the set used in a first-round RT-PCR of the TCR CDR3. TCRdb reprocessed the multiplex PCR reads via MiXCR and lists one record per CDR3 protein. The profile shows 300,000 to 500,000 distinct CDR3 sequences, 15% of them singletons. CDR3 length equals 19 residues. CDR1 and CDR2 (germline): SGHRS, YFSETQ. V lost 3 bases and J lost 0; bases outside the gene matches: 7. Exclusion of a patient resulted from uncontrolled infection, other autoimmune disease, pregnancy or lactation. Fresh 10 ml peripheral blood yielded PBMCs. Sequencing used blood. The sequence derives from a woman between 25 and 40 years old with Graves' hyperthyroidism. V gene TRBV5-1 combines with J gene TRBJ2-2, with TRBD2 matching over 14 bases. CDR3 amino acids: CASSYIGTSGGTNTGELFF. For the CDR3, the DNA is TGCGCCAGCAGCTATATAGGGACTAGCGGGGGAACGAACACCGGGGAGCTGTTTTTT.